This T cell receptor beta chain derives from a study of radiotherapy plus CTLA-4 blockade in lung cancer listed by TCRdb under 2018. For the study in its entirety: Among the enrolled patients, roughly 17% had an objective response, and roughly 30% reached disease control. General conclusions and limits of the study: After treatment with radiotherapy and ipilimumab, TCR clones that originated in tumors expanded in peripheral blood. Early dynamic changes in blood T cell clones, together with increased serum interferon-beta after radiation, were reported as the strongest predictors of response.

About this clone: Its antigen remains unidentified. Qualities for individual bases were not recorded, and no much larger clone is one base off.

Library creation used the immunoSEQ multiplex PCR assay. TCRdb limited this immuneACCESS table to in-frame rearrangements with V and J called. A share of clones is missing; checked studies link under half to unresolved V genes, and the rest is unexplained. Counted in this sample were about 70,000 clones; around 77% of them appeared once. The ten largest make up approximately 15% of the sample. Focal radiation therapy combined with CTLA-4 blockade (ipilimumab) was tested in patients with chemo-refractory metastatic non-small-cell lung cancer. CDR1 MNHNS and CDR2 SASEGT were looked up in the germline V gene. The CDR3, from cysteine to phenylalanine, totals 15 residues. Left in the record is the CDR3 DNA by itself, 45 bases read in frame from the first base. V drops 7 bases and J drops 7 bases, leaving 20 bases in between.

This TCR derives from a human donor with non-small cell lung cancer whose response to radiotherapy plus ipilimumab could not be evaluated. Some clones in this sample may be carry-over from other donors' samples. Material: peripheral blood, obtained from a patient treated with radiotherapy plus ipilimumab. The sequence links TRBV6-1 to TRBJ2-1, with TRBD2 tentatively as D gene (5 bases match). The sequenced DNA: TGTGCCAGCATTCGGGGTCAGGCCGAATGGAATGAGCAGTTCTTC. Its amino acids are CASIRGQAEWNEQFF.